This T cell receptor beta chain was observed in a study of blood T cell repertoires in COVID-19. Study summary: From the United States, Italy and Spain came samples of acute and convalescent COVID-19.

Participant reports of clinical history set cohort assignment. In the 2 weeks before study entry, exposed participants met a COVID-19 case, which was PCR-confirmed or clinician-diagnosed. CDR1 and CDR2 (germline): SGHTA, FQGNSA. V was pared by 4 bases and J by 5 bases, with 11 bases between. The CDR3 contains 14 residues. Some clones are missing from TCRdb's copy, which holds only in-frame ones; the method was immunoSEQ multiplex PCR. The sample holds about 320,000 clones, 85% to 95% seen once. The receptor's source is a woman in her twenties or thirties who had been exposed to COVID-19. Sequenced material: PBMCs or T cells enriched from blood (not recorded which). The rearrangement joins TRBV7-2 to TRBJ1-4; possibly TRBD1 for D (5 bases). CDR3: CASSWTRENEKLFF. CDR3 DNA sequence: TGTGCCAGCAGCTGGACACGTGAGAATGAAAAACTGTTTTTT.